These T cell receptor beta chains were read from a single sample in a study of cytomegalovirus exposure and HLA in healthy donors. The method was immunoSEQ multiplex PCR; TCRdb's version includes in-frame clones alone and lacks a portion of them. The sample includes approximately 170,000 clones, less than 85% of them seen just once. Sequencing used PBMCs. These receptors originate from a male donor in good health and CMV-seronegative. The conserved cysteine and the conserved F or W are not part of the CDR3 here. D genes are given only for firm matches. Where a row states a size, it is once, few, many or the class of an expanded clone; other rows omit it.

CDR3 protein	V gene	D gene	clone size
ASSQTSGGETQY	TRBV2	TRBD2	few
SVEKGAENTEAF	TRBV29-1	TRBD1	-
ASSLRRDSSYEQY	TRBV11-2	-	-
ASSPGQGKTQY	TRBV18	TRBD1	-
ASSDKRGTGQASWRSCLSYEQY	TRBV6-4	-	-
ASSRGQPIDFREKLF	TRBV5-5	-	-
ASSGDGGSRSSQY	TRBV2	TRBD2	-
ASSPGEGDLYGYT	TRBV7-3	-	-
ASSLSRAYGYT	TRBV27	-	-
ASSSAGTLGGELF	TRBV7-3	-	-